The clone carrying this T cell receptor beta chain was detected a few times. What it binds is not known. These data come from a study of cytomegalovirus exposure and HLA in healthy donors. On the study more broadly: Earlier, 200 million or so T cells were analyzed, and some 120 million unique TCR beta sequences were found among them. Study-level findings and limits: A classifier reportedly called cytomegalovirus status with high sensitivity and specificity. CMV antigen specificity was confirmed in vitro for three CMV-associated chains.

The PCR employed 60 Vbeta primers together with 13 Jbeta primers. Only in-frame clones appear in the TCRdb table, and some are missing; sequencing was by immunoSEQ multiplex PCR. Among tens of thousands of clones, under 9% were seen once, and the ten largest hold 2.3%. Between the trimmed V and J ends, which lost 3 bases and 8 bases, there was a span of 8 bases. Germline assignment: CDR1 MNHEY and CDR2 SVGAGI. CDR3 size: 12 residues. The TCR was taken from a man aged 45 to 65 in good health and CMV-seronegative. The sequenced sample was PBMCs. The chain combines TRBV6-5 with TRBJ2-1; D is unresolved. The CDR3 region is CASSYRRDEQFF. CDR3 nucleotide sequence: TGTGCCAGCAGTTATCGGAGAGATGAGCAGTTCTTC.